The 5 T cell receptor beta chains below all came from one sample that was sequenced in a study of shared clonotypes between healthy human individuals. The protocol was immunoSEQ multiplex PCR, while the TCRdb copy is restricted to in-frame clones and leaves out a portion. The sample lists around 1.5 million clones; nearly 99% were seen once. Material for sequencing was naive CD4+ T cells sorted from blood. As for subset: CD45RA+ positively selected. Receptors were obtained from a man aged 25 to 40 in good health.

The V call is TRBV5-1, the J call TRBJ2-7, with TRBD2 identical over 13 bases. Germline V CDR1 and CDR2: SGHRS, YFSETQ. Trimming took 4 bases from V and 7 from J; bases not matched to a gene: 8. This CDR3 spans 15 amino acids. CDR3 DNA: TGCGCCAGCAGCCTAGGGACTAGCGGGACTAGGGAGCAGTACTTC. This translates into CASSLGTSGTREQYF.

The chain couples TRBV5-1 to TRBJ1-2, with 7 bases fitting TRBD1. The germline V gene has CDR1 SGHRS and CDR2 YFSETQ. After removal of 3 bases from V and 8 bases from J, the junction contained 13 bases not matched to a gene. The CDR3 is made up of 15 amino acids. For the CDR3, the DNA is TGCGCCAGCAGCTCCGGACAGGCCAGACCGGTGGGCTACACCTTC. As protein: CASSSGQARPVGYTF.

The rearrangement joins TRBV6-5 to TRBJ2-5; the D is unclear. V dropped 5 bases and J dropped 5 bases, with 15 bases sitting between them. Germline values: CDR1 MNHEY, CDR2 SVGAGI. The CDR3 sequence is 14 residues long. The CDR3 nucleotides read TGTGCCAGCAGTACCCCGGCTGGGGTGGAGACCCAGTACTTC. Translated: CASSTPAGVETQYF.

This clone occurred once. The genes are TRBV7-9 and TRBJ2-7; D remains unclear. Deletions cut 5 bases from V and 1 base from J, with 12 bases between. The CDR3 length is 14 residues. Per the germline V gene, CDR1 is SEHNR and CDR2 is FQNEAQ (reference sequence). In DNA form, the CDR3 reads TGTGCCAGCAGCCCCCGAGCGAATTCCTACGAGCAGTACTTC. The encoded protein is CASSPRANSYEQYF.

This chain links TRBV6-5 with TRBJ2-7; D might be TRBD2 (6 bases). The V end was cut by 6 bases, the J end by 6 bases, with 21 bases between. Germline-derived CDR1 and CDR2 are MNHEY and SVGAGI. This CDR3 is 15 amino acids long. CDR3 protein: CASRMPGPGGSEQYF. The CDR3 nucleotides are TGTGCCAGCAGGATGCCGGGACCCGGGGGATCCGAGCAGTACTTC.